Listed below are T cell receptor beta chains from one sample, sequenced in a study of blood T cell repertoires in COVID-19. Data came from immunoSEQ multiplex PCR; TCRdb stores just in-frame clones and leaves some out. The sample yields around 450,000 clones, 87% seen once. Sequencing used PBMCs or T cells enriched from blood (not recorded which). These receptors were obtained from a woman younger than 35 who had recovered from COVID-19. The CDR3 runs from the conserved cysteine through the conserved F or W. D genes are given only for firm matches. Rows give clone size only sometimes, using once, few, many, or a class for an expanded clone.

clone_size	j_call	v_call	d_call	cdr3_nt	cdr3_aa
NA	TRBJ1-1	TRBV11-2	NA	TGTGCCAGCAGGCACAGGACTGAAGCTTTCTTT	CASRHRTEAFF
NA	TRBJ1-5	TRBV12-3/TRBV12-4	NA	TGTGCCAGCAGTTCCTTCAATCAGCCCCAGCATTTT	CASSSFNQPQHF
NA	TRBJ2-2	TRBV5-1	NA	TGCGCCAGCAGCTTGTTACGGGATACGGACACCGGGGAGCTGTTTTTT	CASSLLRDTDTGELFF
once	TRBJ2-7	TRBV5-1	TRBD1	TGCGCCAGCAGCCATCCGGATGGGACAGACTACGAGCAGTACTTC	CASSHPDGTDYEQYF
NA	TRBJ1-2	TRBV29-1	TRBD1	TGCAGCGTTCCGTCGGACAGGATCTATGGCTACACCTTC	CSVPSDRIYGYTF
NA	TRBJ1-1	TRBV28	NA	TGTGCCAGCAGTTTATCGACTGAAGCTTTCTTT	CASSLSTEAFF
NA	TRBJ1-1	TRBV30	TRBD1	TGTGCCTGGAGTGTCAAGGGCCAGGGGGGGAACACTGAAGCTTTCTTT	CAWSVKGQGGNTEAFF
NA	TRBJ1-4	TRBV2	NA	TGTGCCAGCAGTGGGTCCGGAGGAATACGCGGTGAAAAACTGTTTTTT	CASSGSGGIRGEKLFF
NA	TRBJ1-1	TRBV19	NA	TGTGCCAGTAGTATAGGTGCGGGGGGCGAATCGAACACTGAAGCTTTCTTT	CASSIGAGGESNTEAFF
NA	TRBJ2-3	TRBV6-5	TRBD2	TGTGCCACTAGCGGGGAGGTACGTGATACGCAGTATTTT	CATSGEVRDTQYF
NA	TRBJ2-2	TRBV28	TRBD1	TGTGCCAGCAGTCGAACAGGGGACACCGGGGAGCTGTTTTTT	CASSRTGDTGELFF
NA	TRBJ2-5	TRBV12-3/TRBV12-4	NA	TGTGCCAGCAGCCCCGGTGGGCAGACCCAGTACTTC	CASSPGGQTQYF
NA	TRBJ2-1	TRBV30	NA	TGTGCCTGGAGTAGGGGCAGGGTCGATGAGCAGTTCTTC	CAWSRGRVDEQFF
NA	TRBJ2-7	TRBV5-1	NA	TGCGCCAGCAGCGTGGACAGTCTCTACGAGCAGTACTTC	CASSVDSLYEQYF
once	TRBJ1-1	TRBV5-1	NA	TGCGCCAGCAGCTCCGATGCCGAAAGATTAGGAGTGAACACTGAAGCTTTCTTT	CASSSDAERLGVNTEAFF
once	TRBJ1-2	TRBV5-8	NA	TGTGCCAGCAGCCCCGAAGCTAAGGGCTACACCTTC	CASSPEAKGYTF
NA	TRBJ2-3	TRBV7-2	NA	TGTGCCAGCAGCCCCGAGGTTACGCAGTATTTT	CASSPEVTQYF
NA	TRBJ2-5	TRBV10-3	TRBD2	TGTGCCACCTCCGGACTAGCGGGTTTTCAAGAGACCCAGTACTTC	CATSGLAGFQETQYF
NA	TRBJ2-5	TRBV6-1	TRBD1	TGTGCCAGCAGTGAGTCCAGGGGGATGGGGGAGACCCAGTACTTC	CASSESRGMGETQYF
NA	TRBJ2-5	TRBV16	NA	TGTGCCAGCAGCCAAGAGGGCGGATTCGAGACCCAGTACTTC	CASSQEGGFETQYF
NA	TRBJ1-5	TRBV18	TRBD1	TGTGCCAGTCGGGACAGTAGCAATCAGCCCCAGCATTTT	CASRDSSNQPQHF
NA	TRBJ2-1	TRBV2	TRBD2	TGTGCCAGCAGGAGGAGCGGGGTCGAGCAGTTCTTC	CASRRSGVEQFF
NA	TRBJ2-5	TRBV5-4	TRBD2	TGTGCCAGCAGCTCCCTTAGCGGGGGGGGACAAGAGACCCAGTACTTC	CASSSLSGGGQETQYF
NA	TRBJ1-5	TRBV12-3/TRBV12-4	NA	TGTGCCAGCAGGACAGGTCGCAATCAGCCCCAGCATTTT	CASRTGRNQPQHF
NA	TRBJ2-5	TRBV10-3	TRBD2	TGTGCCATCAGCAGCGGCACTAGCGGGGGGGGAGAGACCCAGTACTTC	CAISSGTSGGGETQYF
NA	TRBJ1-2	TRBV6-5	NA	TGTGCCAGCGATCTTTACAGATCTAACTATGGCTACACCTTC	CASDLYRSNYGYTF
NA	TRBJ2-7	TRBV6-5	NA	TGTGCCAGCAGTTATCGCGGCAGGGGGGTCCTCGAGCAGTACTTC	CASSYRGRGVLEQYF
NA	TRBJ1-4	TRBV5-6	NA	TGTGCCAGCAGCTTGGCAGGGCGAGCTAATGAAAAACTGTTTTTT	CASSLAGRANEKLFF
NA	TRBJ1-1	TRBV18	NA	TGTGCCAGCTCACTCTCAGGGATAGGGATGAACACTGAAGCTTTCTTT	CASSLSGIGMNTEAFF
NA	TRBJ1-1	TRBV19	NA	TGTGCCAGTAGTATTTCTCAAGGGGACACTGAAGCTTTCTTT	CASSISQGDTEAFF
NA	TRBJ1-4	TRBV2	NA	TGTGCCAGCAGCCCGACCGGACTTAATGAAAAACTGTTTTTT	CASSPTGLNEKLFF
many	TRBJ1-4	TRBV2	NA	TGTGCCAGCAGTGAGAGTTGGGAGGCTAATGAAAAACTGTTTTTT	CASSESWEANEKLFF
NA	TRBJ1-3	TRBV18	TRBD1	TGTGCCAGCTCACCATCAACAGGGGGCGGAAACACCATATATTTT	CASSPSTGGGNTIYF
once	TRBJ2-7	TRBV7-9	NA	TGTGCCAGCAGCTTAATTAAGAGTCCTAAGTACGAGCAGTACTTC	CASSLIKSPKYEQYF
NA	TRBJ1-2	TRBV10-1	NA	TGCGCCAGCAGTGGACAAGCTTATGGCTACACCTTC	CASSGQAYGYTF
once	TRBJ1-4	TRBV28	TRBD1	TGTGCCACCTCGACAGGGGGCGATGAAAAACTGTTTTTT	CATSTGGDEKLFF
NA	TRBJ1-3	TRBV19	NA	TGTGCCAGTAGTATAGACGGGACTGGAAACACCATATATTTT	CASSIDGTGNTIYF
few	TRBJ1-1	TRBV7-2	NA	TGTGCCAGCAGCTTGGACAGAATTGAAGCTTTCTTT	CASSLDRIEAFF
NA	TRBJ1-1	TRBV12-3/TRBV12-4	NA	TGTGCCAGCAGTTTTGGAGAGTCGGCTGAAGCTTTCTTT	CASSFGESAEAFF
once	TRBJ2-4	TRBV6-4	NA	TGTGCCAGCAGTGAGAGAGAACTAGCCAAAAACATTCAGTACTTC	CASSERELAKNIQYF